These T cell receptor beta chains were read from a single sample in a study of identifying expanded T cells in peripheral blood. Here immunoSEQ multiplex PCR was the method, and the copy in TCRdb shows in-frame clones only, minus some. The sample includes approximately 83,000 clones, approximately 81% of them seen just once. Sample: blood. These receptors were obtained from a person aged 18 to 75 in good health. Each CDR3 is given with its conserved first and last residue. The D gene is left open where the match is weak. Clone size is shown for a subset of rows, as once, few, many or a class of expanded clone.

d_call j_call v_call clone_size cdr3_nt cdr3_aa
. TRBJ2-1 TRBV29-1 . TGCAGCGTTGTTGGGTCCTACAATGAGCAGTTCTTC CSVVGSYNEQFF
. TRBJ2-1 TRBV5-1 . TGCGCCAGCAGCTTGGCCGACGGGGGAGGTGAGCAGTTCTTC CASSLADGGGEQFF
. TRBJ2-1 TRBV7-6 . TGTGCCAGCAGCTTAGCGGGCGACGGGGAGCAGTTCTTC CASSLAGDGEQFF
TRBD1 TRBJ1-2 TRBV4-3 once TGCGCCAGCAGCCAAAGGGGACAGGGACACTATGGCTACACCTTC CASSQRGQGHYGYTF
TRBD1 TRBJ2-7 TRBV18 . TGTGCCAGCTCACCGGACAGGGGCTCCTACGAGCAGTACTTC CASSPDRGSYEQYF
TRBD1 TRBJ1-1 TRBV7-2 . TGTGCCAGCAGCAGGGACAGGGGGAGGACTGAAGCTTTCTTT CASSRDRGRTEAFF
. TRBJ1-6 TRBV6-5 once TGTGCCAGCAGGAAAACAGGGAATTCACCCCTCCACTTT CASRKTGNSPLHF
. TRBJ1-3 TRBV6-5 once TGTGCCAGCGCCCTCTCTGGAAACACCATATATTTT CASALSGNTIYF
TRBD1 TRBJ1-4 TRBV27 . TGTGCCACCCTTCGTTCGGGGACAGGGGGCATCAGTCTCGAAAAACTGTTTTTT CATLRSGTGGISLEKLFF
TRBD1 TRBJ1-3 TRBV9 . TGTGCCAGCAGCGCACAGGGGCTCTCTGGAAACACCATATATTTT CASSAQGLSGNTIYF
TRBD1 TRBJ2-2 TRBV18 . TGTGCCAGCTCCCCTCAGGGGGAAGCTATCGGGGAGCTGTTTTTT CASSPQGEAIGELFF
. TRBJ1-2 TRBV6-5 once TGTGCCACCCACACGATGGGGATAGCTAACTATGGCTACACCTTC CATHTMGIANYGYTF
. TRBJ2-7 TRBV6-1 once TGTGCCAGCAGCCCCAGGGGAGAGACCTACGAGCAGTACTTC CASSPRGETYEQYF
. TRBJ1-4 TRBV7-6 . TGTGCCAGCAGCTTAACCGGGAGTAGAGAAAAACTGTTTTTT CASSLTGSREKLFF
. TRBJ2-7 TRBV7-2 . TGTGCCAGCAGCTTCTTAGACATGGGCCGGGACGAGCAGTACTTC CASSFLDMGRDEQYF
. TRBJ2-1 TRBV25-1 . TGTGCCAGCATGGGGTGGGCAGACTACAATGAGCAGTTCTTC CASMGWADYNEQFF
TRBD2 TRBJ2-1 TRBV6-5 once TGTGCCAGCAGGGAAACTAGCGGGGGGGCGTATGAGCAGTTCTTC CASRETSGGAYEQFF
. TRBJ2-2 TRBV27 . TGTGCCAGCAGTTTGAGTGGGGCTGACGGGGAGCTGTTTTTT CASSLSGADGELFF
. TRBJ1-1 TRBV2 . TGTGCCAGCAGTGATTCAGTTTACAATGAAGCTTTCTTT CASSDSVYNEAFF
TRBD2 TRBJ2-2 TRBV7-2 . TGTGCCAGCAGCTCCCCCTTAGCGGGGGGTCCCGGGGAGCTGTTTTTT CASSSPLAGGPGELFF
TRBD1 TRBJ1-2 TRBV28 . TGTGCCAGCAGAACACCGGGACAGGGTATCTATGGCTACACCTTC CASRTPGQGIYGYTF
. TRBJ1-2 TRBV11-1 . TGTGCCAGCAGCCGAGGGACCTTGGGCGCCTATGGCTACACCTTC CASSRGTLGAYGYTF
. TRBJ1-6 TRBV7-9 . TGTGCCAGCAGCTTAGAGGGGGGGAGCTCCTATAATTCACCCCTCCACTTT CASSLEGGSSYNSPLHF
. TRBJ1-4 TRBV6-1 . TGTGCCAGCAGTGAAGGATTCGGGACAACTAATGAAAAACTGTTTTTT CASSEGFGTTNEKLFF
TRBD2 TRBJ2-1 TRBV7-6 . TGTGCCAGCAGCTGGGGGGGCAATGAGCAGTTCTTC CASSWGGNEQFF
. TRBJ1-1 TRBV10-3 . TGTGCCATCAGTGAGTCGGGCCACAGGGACGGAGCTTTCTTT CAISESGHRDGAFF
TRBD2 TRBJ2-5 TRBV9 . TGTGCCAGCAGCGTTAGCGGGACGACTCAAGAGACCCAGTACTTC CASSVSGTTQETQYF
. TRBJ1-4 TRBV5-8 . TGTGCCAGCAGCTTGGGAAGGACAGATAATGAAAAACTGTTTTTT CASSLGRTDNEKLFF
. TRBJ2-2 TRBV11-2 . TGTGCCAGCAGCCTTACGTTGAGGGCGTTCACCGGGGAGCTGTTTTTT CASSLTLRAFTGELFF
TRBD1 TRBJ1-1 TRBV10-3 . TGTGCCATCAGTGGGATTGACAGGGGGGCCACTGAAGCTTTCTTT CAISGIDRGATEAFF
. TRBJ1-5 TRBV19 . TGTGCCAGTAGTATGCGGACAGAAGTTAGCAATCAGCCCCAGCATTTT CASSMRTEVSNQPQHF
TRBD2 TRBJ2-3 TRBV7-9 . TGTGCCAGCAGCTCCCGACTAGCGGGGGGCACAGATACGCAGTATTTT CASSSRLAGGTDTQYF
. TRBJ1-1 TRBV28 . TGTGCCAGCAGTTTGGCGGGGTCTGAAGCTTTCTTT CASSLAGSEAFF
TRBD1 TRBJ1-2 TRBV6-1 . TGTGCCAGCAGTGAGACAGGGTGGCAATATGGCTACACCTTC CASSETGWQYGYTF
TRBD2 TRBJ2-1 TRBV25-1 . TGTGCCAGCAGGCAGACTAGCGGGGCGTACAATGAGCAGTTCTTC CASRQTSGAYNEQFF
TRBD2 TRBJ2-3 TRBV4-1 . TGCGCCAGCAGCCGAGCCCCCAGCGGGGGGCCTGCAGATACGCAGTATTTT CASSRAPSGGPADTQYF
TRBD1 TRBJ2-3 TRBV7-2 . TGTGCCAGCAGCGTGCAGGGGGCGCGGGTCGATACGCAGTATTTT CASSVQGARVDTQYF
. TRBJ1-2 TRBV2 . TGTGCCAGCAGGCCCCCGGGACCTACTTTTAACTATGGCTACACCTTC CASRPPGPTFNYGYTF
. TRBJ1-6 TRBV6-5 . TGTGCCAGCAGCCCCTCTTGGGTGAATTCACCCCTCCACTTT CASSPSWVNSPLHF
TRBD1 TRBJ2-3 TRBV29-1 . TGCAGCGCTCCGGGACAGGGGGGGGCAGATACGCAGTATTTT CSAPGQGGADTQYF
. TRBJ2-3 TRBV6-6 . TGTGCCAGCAGTTCTCAGGGAGGCGCAGATACGCAGTATTTT CASSSQGGADTQYF
. TRBJ1-1 TRBV6-5 . TGTGCCAGCAGGGCCCGTGAGGGGACGCCCTACGAAGCTTTCTTT CASRAREGTPYEAFF
. TRBJ1-2 TRBV5-5 . TGTGCCAGCAGCTTGGGAGGGGAGGCCTATGGCTACACCTTC CASSLGGEAYGYTF
. TRBJ2-3 TRBV13 . TGTGCCAGCAGCTTCCCCGGGGGTTCGAGCAGGACGCAGTATTTT CASSFPGGSSRTQYF
TRBD1 TRBJ2-5 TRBV7-2 . TGTGCCAGCAGCTCAGACAGGGGGGATTCGTATGAGACCCAGTACTTC CASSSDRGDSYETQYF
. TRBJ2-1 TRBV4-3 once TGCGCCAGCAGCGCGGACGGAGGGGGCATCGGAAATGAGCAGTTCTTC CASSADGGGIGNEQFF
TRBD2 TRBJ2-7 TRBV25-1 . TGTGCCAGCAGTGAGTATATGGGAGGGACCTACGAGCAGTACTTC CASSEYMGGTYEQYF
TRBD1 TRBJ1-2 TRBV9 . TGTGCCAGCAGCAGGGACAGGGGAAAAGGCTACACCTTC CASSRDRGKGYTF
. TRBJ2-7 TRBV7-1 . TGTGCCAGCAGCTTAGCACTTTACAGCTCCTACGAGCAGTACTTC CASSLALYSSYEQYF
. TRBJ2-5 TRBV2 . TGTGCCAGCTCTAAACAGGGTGGGGGGGTCCAAGAGACCCAGTACTTC CASSKQGGGVQETQYF
. TRBJ1-2 TRBV2 . TGTGCCAGCAGTGACCGGCCGGGTGGGAACTATGGCTACACCTTC CASSDRPGGNYGYTF
. TRBJ2-3 TRBV15 once TGTGCCACCAGCAGAGATGCAGACCGCACAGATACGCAGTATTTT CATSRDADRTDTQYF
. TRBJ1-5 TRBV15 . TGTGCCACCAGCAGAGATCGGGGTCAGCCCCAGCATTTT CATSRDRGQPQHF
. TRBJ1-1 TRBV25-1 many TGTGCCAGCAGTGCGGGGGCGCGGGGTCTGAACACTGAAGCTTTCTTT CASSAGARGLNTEAFF
TRBD1 TRBJ2-7 TRBV4-1 . TGCGCCAGCAGCCCCGACAGGGGAGCCTACGAGCAGTACTTC CASSPDRGAYEQYF